The rows below give T cell receptor beta chains drawn from one sample of a study of cytomegalovirus exposure and HLA in healthy donors. The assay was immunoSEQ multiplex PCR, and TCRdb's table has in-frame clones only and misses some. The table records under 200,000 clones, about four fifths of them present only once. Sequenced material: PBMCs. The source is a male donor in good health and CMV-seropositive. The CDR3 runs from the conserved cysteine through the conserved F or W. A D gene is named only where the DNA matches it firmly. The size of a clone is reported for some rows only, either as once, few or many, or as a class for expanded clones.

TRBD1	TRBV4-3	TRBJ2-7	-	TGCGCCAGCAGCCAGGAACCGGGACAGAATGAGCAGTACTTC	CASSQEPGQNEQYF
TRBD1	TRBV18	TRBJ2-5	-	TGTGCCAGCTCACCCGGACAGGGACGTTTAAAGACCCAGTACTTC	CASSPGQGRLKTQYF
TRBD1	TRBV11-2	TRBJ1-3	few	TGTGCCAGCAGCCTGGGCCAGGGGGGCGCGTTGGGAAACACCATATATTTT	CASSLGQGGALGNTIYF
TRBD1	TRBV6-1	TRBJ1-5	-	TGTGCCAGCAGTGTAGAGCCGGGACAGGGGACTCATAGCAATCAGCCCCAGCATTTT	CASSVEPGQGTHSNQPQHF
-	TRBV30	TRBJ1-5	once	TGTGCCTGGAGCCGGGGCGGGGTTAATCAGCCCCAGCATTTT	CAWSRGGVNQPQHF
TRBD2	TRBV15	TRBJ2-3	-	TGTGCCACCAGCAGCGATAGCGGGGGGCCCTCGAGGGATACGCAGTATTTT	CATSSDSGGPSRDTQYF
-	TRBV12-5	TRBJ1-1	few	TGTGCTAGTGGTTTGGGACTAGGGGACACTGAAGCTTTCTTT	CASGLGLGDTEAFF
-	TRBV4-3	TRBJ2-1	-	TGCGCCAGCAGCCAAGATAGAACCAATGAGCAGTTCTTC	CASSQDRTNEQFF
-	TRBV15	TRBJ1-6	-	TGTGCCACCAGCAGAGCCCTGGCAGCAAGGAGTAATTCACCCCTCCACTTT	CATSRALAARSNSPLHF
-	TRBV7-2	TRBJ2-7	once	TGTGCCAGCAGCTCCTCACAGGGCTACGAGCAGTACTTC	CASSSSQGYEQYF
-	TRBV6-4	TRBJ1-6	-	TGTGCCAGCAGTGACCGGCAGGGTAATTCACCCCTCCACTTT	CASSDRQGNSPLHF
TRBD1	TRBV7-6	TRBJ2-2	-	TGTGCCAGCAGAGGGACAGGGAACACCGGGGAGCTGTTTTTT	CASRGTGNTGELFF
-	TRBV7-2	TRBJ2-1	-	TGTGCCAGCAGCTTATCGGGCCAGGGATACAATGAGCAGTTCTTC	CASSLSGQGYNEQFF
TRBD2	TRBV7-9	TRBJ2-1	-	TGTTCCAGCAGCTCGGGACTAGCGGCCGGTGGAGGGGAGCAGTTCTTC	CSSSSGLAAGGGEQFF
TRBD1	TRBV4-2	TRBJ2-1	-	TGTGCCAGCAGCCAGAAGACAGGGGAAACCTACAATGAGCAGTTCTTC	CASSQKTGETYNEQFF
TRBD1	TRBV7-9	TRBJ2-7	-	TGTGCCAGCAGCCCCGGGACAGGGGGCTACGAGCAGTACTTC	CASSPGTGGYEQYF
TRBD1	TRBV28	TRBJ2-7	-	TGTGCCAGCAGTTTAGGGACAGGCAGATACGAGCAGTACTTC	CASSLGTGRYEQYF
TRBD2	TRBV4-3	TRBJ2-3	-	TGCGCCAGCAGCCAAGATCAGTCTAGCGGGAGGGAGAATACGCAGTATTTT	CASSQDQSSGRENTQYF
-	TRBV28	TRBJ2-5	-	TGTGCCAGCAGGCGTCCGGGGAAGTCCCAAGAGACCCAGTACTTC	CASRRPGKSQETQYF
TRBD2	TRBV18	TRBJ2-7	once	TGTGCCAGCTCACCAGAAGCGGGAGGGAGTGAGCAGTACTTC	CASSPEAGGSEQYF
TRBD1	TRBV27	TRBJ1-5	-	TGTGCCAGCAGTCCTCGGGACAGGAAATTCAATCAGCCCCAGCATTTT	CASSPRDRKFNQPQHF
-	TRBV28	TRBJ2-2	-	TGTGCCAGCAAAAACACCGGGGAGCCGTTTTTT	CASKNTGEPFF
-	TRBV12-1	TRBJ2-5	-	TGTGCCAGCAGCTTTCTAAGACAGGACAGTATCGAGACCCAGTACTTC	CASSFLRQDSIETQYF
-	TRBV15	TRBJ2-1	-	TGTGCCACCAGCACTCCCGACTCGGGGAGGTTCTTC	CATSTPDSGRFF
TRBD2	TRBV28	TRBJ2-7	-	TGTGCCAGCAGTTTCCCCGGGACTAGCGGCGAGCAGTACTTC	CASSFPGTSGEQYF